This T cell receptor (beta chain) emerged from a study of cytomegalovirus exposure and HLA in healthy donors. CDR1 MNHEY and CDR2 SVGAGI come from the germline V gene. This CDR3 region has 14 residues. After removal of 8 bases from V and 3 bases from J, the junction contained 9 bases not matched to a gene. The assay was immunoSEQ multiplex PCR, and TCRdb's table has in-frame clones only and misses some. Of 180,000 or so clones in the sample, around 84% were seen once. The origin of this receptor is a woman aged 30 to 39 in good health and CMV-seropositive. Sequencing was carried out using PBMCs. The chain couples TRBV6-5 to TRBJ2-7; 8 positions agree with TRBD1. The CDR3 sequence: CASGPGQVNYEQYF. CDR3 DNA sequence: TGTGCCAGCGGCCCGGGACAGGTCAACTACGAGCAGTACTTC.